This record looks at one T cell receptor beta chain sequence and its context. This sample is drawn from a study of T cell responses to AZD1222 COVID-19 vaccine. Generated by immunoSEQ multiplex PCR, the TCRdb table keeps only in-frame clones and is missing some. The sample has 90,000 to 120,000 clones; 92% are singletons. The origin of this receptor is an adult who received the AZD1222 COVID-19 vaccine. This sample comprised peripheral blood, obtained 28 days after the second AZD1222 dose.

Here the CDR3 reads CASSIGGELFF. CDR3 coding DNA: TGTGCCAGTAGTATAGGCGGGGAGCTGTTTTTT. This sequence joins TRBV19 and TRBJ2-2; D uncertain. This CDR3 comprises 11 residues. Per the germline V gene, CDR1 is LNHDA and CDR2 is SQIVND (reference sequence). Trimming took off 1 base at V and 7 bases at J, with 1 base between the two ends.